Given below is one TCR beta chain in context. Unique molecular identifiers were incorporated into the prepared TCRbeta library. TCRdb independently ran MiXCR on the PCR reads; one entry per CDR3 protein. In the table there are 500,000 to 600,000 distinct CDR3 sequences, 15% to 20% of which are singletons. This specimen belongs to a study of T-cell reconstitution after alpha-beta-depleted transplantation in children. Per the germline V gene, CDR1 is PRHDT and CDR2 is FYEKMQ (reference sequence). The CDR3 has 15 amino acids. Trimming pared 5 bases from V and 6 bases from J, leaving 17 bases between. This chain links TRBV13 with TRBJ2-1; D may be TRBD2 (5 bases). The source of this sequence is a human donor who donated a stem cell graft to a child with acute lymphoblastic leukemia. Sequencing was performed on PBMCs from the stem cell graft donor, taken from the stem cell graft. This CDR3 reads CASSTLDGGFNEQFF. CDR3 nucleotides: TGTGCCAGCAGCACACTAGACGGCGGATTCAATGAGCAGTTCTTC.